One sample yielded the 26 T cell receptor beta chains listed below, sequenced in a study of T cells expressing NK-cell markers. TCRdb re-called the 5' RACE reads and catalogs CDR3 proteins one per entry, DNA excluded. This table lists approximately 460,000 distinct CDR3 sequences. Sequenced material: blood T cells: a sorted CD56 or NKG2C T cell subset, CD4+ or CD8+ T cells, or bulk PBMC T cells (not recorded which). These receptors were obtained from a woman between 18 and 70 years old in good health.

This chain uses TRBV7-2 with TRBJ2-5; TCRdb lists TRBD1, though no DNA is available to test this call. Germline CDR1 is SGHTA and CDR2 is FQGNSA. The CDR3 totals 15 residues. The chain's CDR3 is CASSLTGTEKETQYF.

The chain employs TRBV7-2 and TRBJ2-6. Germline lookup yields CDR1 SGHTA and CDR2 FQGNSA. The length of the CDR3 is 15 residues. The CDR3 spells CASSFYSTGANVLTF. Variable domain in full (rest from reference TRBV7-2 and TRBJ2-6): GAGVSQSPSNKVTEKGKDVELRCDPISGHTALYWYRQSLGQGLEFLIYFQGNSAPDKSGLPSDRFSAERTGGSVSTLTIQRTQQEDSAVYLCASSFYSTGANVLTFGAGSRLTVL.

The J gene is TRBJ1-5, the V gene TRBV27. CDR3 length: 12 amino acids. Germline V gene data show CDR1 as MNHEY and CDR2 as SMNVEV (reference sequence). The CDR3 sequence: CASRQFNQPQHF.

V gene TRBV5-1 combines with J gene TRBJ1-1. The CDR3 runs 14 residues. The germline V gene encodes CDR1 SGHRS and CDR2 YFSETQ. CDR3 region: CASSAAGLNTEAFF.

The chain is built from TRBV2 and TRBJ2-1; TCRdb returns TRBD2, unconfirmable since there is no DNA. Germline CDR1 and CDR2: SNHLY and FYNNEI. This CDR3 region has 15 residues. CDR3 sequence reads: CASREGLAGYNEQFF.

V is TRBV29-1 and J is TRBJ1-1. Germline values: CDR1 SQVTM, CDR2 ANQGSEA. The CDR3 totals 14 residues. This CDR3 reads CSVVSPGGATEVFF.

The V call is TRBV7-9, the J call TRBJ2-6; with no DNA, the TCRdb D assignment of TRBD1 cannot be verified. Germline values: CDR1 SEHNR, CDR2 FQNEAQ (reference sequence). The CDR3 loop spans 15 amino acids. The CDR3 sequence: CASSLGGEGANVLTF. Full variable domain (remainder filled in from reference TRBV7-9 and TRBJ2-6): DTGVSQNPRHKITKRGQNVTFRCDPISEHNRLYWYRQTLGQGPEFLTYFQNEAQLEKSRLLSDRFSAERPKGSFSTLEIQRTEQGDSAMYLCASSLGGEGANVLTFGAGSRLTVL.

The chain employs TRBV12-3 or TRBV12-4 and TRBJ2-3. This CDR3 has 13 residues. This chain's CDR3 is CASPSPGTDTQYF.

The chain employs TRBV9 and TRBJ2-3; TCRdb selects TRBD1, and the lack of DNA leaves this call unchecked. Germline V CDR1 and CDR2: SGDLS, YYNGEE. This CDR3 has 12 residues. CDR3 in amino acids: CASSAPEDTQYF.

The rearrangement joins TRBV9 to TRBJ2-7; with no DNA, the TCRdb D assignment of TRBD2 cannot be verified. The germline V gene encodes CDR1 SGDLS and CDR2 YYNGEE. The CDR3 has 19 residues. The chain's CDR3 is CASSAPVGTSGVSSYEQYF.

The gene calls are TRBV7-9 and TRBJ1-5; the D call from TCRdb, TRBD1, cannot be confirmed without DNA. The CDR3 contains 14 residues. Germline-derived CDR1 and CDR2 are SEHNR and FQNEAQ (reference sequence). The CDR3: CASSAWDGDQPQHF.

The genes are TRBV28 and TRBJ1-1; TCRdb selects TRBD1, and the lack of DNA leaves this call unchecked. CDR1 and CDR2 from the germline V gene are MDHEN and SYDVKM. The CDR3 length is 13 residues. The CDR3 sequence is CASRPPENTEAFF.

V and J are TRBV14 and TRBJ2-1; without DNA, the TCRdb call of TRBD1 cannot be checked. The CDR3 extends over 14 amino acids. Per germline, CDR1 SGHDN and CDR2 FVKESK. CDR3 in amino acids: CASSISSGASEQFF.

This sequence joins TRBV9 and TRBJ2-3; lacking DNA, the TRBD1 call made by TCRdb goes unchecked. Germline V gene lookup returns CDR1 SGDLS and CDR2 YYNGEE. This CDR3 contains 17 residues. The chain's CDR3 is CASSPPRGREDTDTQYF.

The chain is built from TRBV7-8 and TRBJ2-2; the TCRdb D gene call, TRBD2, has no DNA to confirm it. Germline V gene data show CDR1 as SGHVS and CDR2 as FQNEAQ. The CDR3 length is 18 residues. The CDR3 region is CASSLAGGLAGAGGELFF.

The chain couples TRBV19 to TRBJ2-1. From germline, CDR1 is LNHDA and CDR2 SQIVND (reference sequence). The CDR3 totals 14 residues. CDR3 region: CASSLFGPNNEQFF.

CDR3 region: CASTPGGAPGNTIYF. This chain connects TRBV12-3 or TRBV12-4 to TRBJ1-3; lacking DNA, the TRBD1 call made by TCRdb goes unchecked. The CDR3 has 15 residues.

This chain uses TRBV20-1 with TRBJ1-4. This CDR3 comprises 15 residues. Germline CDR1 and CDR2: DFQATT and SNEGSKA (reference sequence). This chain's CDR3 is CSARIRREVKEKLFF.

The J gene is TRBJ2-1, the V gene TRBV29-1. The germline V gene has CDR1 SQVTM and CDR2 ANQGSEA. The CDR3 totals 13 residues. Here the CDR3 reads CSVEGRSYNEQFF.

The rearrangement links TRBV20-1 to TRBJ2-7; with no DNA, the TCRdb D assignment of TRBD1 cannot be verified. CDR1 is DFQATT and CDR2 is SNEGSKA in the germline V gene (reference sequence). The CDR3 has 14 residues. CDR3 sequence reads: CSARRTGGLGEQYF.

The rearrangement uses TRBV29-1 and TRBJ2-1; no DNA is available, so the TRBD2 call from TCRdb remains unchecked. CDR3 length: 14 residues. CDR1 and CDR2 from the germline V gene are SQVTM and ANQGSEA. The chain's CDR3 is CSVEDRGPLGEQFF.

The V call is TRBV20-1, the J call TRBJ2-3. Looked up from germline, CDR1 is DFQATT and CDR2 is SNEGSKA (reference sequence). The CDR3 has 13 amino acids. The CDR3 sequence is CSARSQSTDTQYF.

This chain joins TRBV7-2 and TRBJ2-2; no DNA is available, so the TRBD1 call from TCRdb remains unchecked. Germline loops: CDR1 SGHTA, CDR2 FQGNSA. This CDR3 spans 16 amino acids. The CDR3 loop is CASSYWATGLGGELFF.

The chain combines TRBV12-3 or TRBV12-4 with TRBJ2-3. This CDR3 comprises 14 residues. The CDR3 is CASITSSGADTQYF.

CDR3 in amino acids: CASSQRTGVEETQYF. The chain recombines TRBV4-1 with TRBJ2-5; with no DNA, the TCRdb D assignment of TRBD1 cannot be verified. CDR1 and CDR2 (germline): MGHRA, YSYEKL. The length of the CDR3 is 15 residues.

CDR3: CASSLVTGDEAFF. This chain uses TRBV18 with TRBJ1-1; TCRdb names TRBD1, which stays unverified in the absence of DNA. Per germline, CDR1 KGHSH and CDR2 LQKENI. CDR3 length: 13 amino acids.